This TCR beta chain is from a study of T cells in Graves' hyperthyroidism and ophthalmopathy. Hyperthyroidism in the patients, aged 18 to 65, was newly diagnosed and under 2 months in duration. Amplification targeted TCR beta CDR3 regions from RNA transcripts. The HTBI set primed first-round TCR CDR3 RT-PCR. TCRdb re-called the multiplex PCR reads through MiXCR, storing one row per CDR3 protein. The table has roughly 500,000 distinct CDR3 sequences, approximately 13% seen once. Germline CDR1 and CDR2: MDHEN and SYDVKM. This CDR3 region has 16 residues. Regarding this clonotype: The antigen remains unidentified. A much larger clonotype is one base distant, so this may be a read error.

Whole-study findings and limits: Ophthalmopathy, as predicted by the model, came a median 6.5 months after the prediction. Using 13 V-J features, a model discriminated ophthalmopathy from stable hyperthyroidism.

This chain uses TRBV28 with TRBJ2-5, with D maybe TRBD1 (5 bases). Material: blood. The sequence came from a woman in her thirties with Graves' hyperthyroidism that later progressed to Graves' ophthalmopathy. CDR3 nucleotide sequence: TGTGTCAGCAGTTTATGGAAAAGGGGAAACCAAGAGACCCAGTACTTC. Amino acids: CVSSLWKRGNQETQYF.